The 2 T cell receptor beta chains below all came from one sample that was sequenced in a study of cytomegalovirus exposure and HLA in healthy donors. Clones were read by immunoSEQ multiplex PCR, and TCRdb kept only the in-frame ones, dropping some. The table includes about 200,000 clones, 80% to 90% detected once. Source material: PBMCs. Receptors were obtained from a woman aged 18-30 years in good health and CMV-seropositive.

CDR3 region: CASRGQGAGTNEKLFF. Here the CDR3 DNA reads TGTGCCAGCAGAGGACAGGGGGCGGGAACTAATGAAAAACTGTTTTTT. This chain joins TRBV28 and TRBJ1-4, with 11 bases that match TRBD1. The CDR3 spans 16 residues. CDR1 and CDR2 (germline): MDHEN, SYDVKM. V trimming: 6 bases; J trimming: 1 base; junction bases outside the gene matches: 4.

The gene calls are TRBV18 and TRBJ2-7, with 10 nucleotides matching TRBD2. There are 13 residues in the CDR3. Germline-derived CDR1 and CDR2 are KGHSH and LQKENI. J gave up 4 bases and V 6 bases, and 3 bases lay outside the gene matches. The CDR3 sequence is CASSRSGRYEQYF. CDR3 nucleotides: TGTGCCAGCTCGCGTAGCGGGAGGTACGAGCAGTACTTC.